This T cell receptor beta chain was sequenced in a study of T cells in Graves' hyperthyroidism and ophthalmopathy. This clonotype was picked up a small number of times. RNA transcripts were the template for amplifying TCR beta CDR3 regions. When the TCR CDR3 underwent first-round RT-PCR, the HTBI primer set was used. TCRdb re-analysed the multiplex PCR reads in MiXCR, keeping a single row per CDR3 protein. This table holds fewer than 750,000 distinct CDR3 sequences, roughly 15% found once. Trimming took 4 bases from V and 9 from J, leaving 19 bases between them. Germline assignment: CDR1 MNHEY and CDR2 SMNVEV (reference sequence). The CDR3 is 16 amino acids.

The sequence was collected from a woman in her forties or fifties with Graves' ophthalmopathy. The chain links TRBV27 to TRBJ1-6; TRBD1 might be the D (6 bases). The sequencing input was blood. CDR3 in DNA: TGTGCCAGCAGTTCCAGCTTCGGACAGACAAGTTCACCCCTCCACTTT. This sequence encodes CASSSSFGQTSSPLHF.